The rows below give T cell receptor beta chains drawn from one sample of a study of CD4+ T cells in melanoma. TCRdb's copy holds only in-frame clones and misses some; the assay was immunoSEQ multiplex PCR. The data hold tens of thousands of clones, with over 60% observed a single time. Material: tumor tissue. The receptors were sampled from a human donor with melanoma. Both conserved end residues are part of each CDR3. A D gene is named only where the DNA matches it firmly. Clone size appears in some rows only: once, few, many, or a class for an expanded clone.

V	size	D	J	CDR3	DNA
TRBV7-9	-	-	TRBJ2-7	CASRLQNGEQYF	TGTGCCAGCAGATTACAAAACGGTGAGCAGTACTTC
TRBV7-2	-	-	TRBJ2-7	CASSFQMLYEQYF	TGTGCCAGCAGCTTCCAAATGCTCTACGAGCAGTACTTC
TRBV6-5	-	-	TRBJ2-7	CASSATGYLYEQYF	TGTGCCAGCAGTGCAACAGGGTACCTCTACGAGCAGTACTTC
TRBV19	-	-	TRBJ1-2	CASSIADRTNYGYTF	TGTGCCAGTAGTATAGCTGACAGAACTAACTATGGCTACACCTTC
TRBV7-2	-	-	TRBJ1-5	CASSLAGSHQPQHF	TGTGCCAGCAGCTTGGCAGGGTCCCATCAGCCCCAGCATTTT
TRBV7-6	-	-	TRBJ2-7	CASSLEVSYEQYF	TGTGCCAGCAGCTTAGAAGTCTCCTACGAGCAGTACTTC
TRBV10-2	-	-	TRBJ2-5	CASSDQVVGGNQETQYF	TGCGCCAGCAGTGACCAGGTAGTGGGCGGAAACCAAGAGACCCAGTACTTC
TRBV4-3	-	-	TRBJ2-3	CASSQDTGPADTQYF	TGCGCCAGCAGCCAAGATACGGGGCCCGCAGATACGCAGTATTTT
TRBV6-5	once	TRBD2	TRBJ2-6	CASRHGLAGANVLTF	TGTGCCAGCAGACACGGACTAGCTGGGGCCAACGTCCTGACTTTC
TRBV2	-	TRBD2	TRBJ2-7	CASRTSGGVQQYF	TGTGCCAGTCGGACTAGCGGGGGGGTTCAGCAGTACTTC
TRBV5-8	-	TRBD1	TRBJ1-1	CASSLTGGWGAFF	TGTGCCAGCAGCCTCACAGGGGGCTGGGGAGCTTTCTTT
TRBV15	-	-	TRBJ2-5	CATSRDLTPRGVGTQYF	TGTGCCACCAGCAGAGATTTGACCCCTCGGGGAGTAGGGACCCAGTACTTC
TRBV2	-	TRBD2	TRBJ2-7	CASSGTSRRYEQYF	TGTGCCAGCAGCGGGACTAGCCGGCGGTACGAGCAGTACTTC
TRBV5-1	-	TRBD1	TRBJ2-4	CASSPGTGGYIQYF	TGCGCCAGCAGCCCTGGGACAGGGGGGTACATTCAGTACTTC
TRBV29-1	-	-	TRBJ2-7	CSVSGDLDIYEQYF	TGCAGCGTCTCGGGGGACCTAGACATCTACGAGCAGTACTTC
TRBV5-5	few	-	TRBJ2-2	CASSLAGGGELFF	TGTGCCAGCAGCTTGGCCGGAGGCGGGGAGCTGTTTTTT
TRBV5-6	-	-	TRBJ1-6	CASSFYGYNSPLHF	TGTGCCAGCAGCTTTTACGGGTATAATTCACCCCTCCACTTT
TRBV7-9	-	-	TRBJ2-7	CASSSADSYEQYF	TGTGCCAGCAGCTCCGCGGACTCCTACGAGCAGTACTTC
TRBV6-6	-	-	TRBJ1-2	CASSYGESWGERGYTF	TGTGCCAGCAGTTATGGAGAATCGTGGGGAGAGAGAGGCTACACCTTC
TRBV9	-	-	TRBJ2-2	CASSVGGGTGELFF	TGTGCCAGCAGCGTAGGGGGTGGCACCGGGGAGCTGTTTTTT
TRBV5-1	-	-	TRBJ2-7	CASSLVGSDYEQYF	TGCGCCAGCAGCTTGGTGGGGAGTGACTACGAGCAGTACTTC
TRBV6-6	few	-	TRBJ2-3	CASSYSGPAGDTQYF	TGTGCCAGCAGTTACTCGGGCCCGGCAGGAGATACGCAGTATTTT
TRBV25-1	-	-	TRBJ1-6	CASSVLEDGNSPLHF	TGTGCCAGCAGTGTGTTGGAGGATGGTAATTCACCCCTCCACTTT
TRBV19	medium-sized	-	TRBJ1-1	CASSIAGGAEAFF	TGTGCCAGTAGTATAGCGGGTGGGGCTGAAGCTTTCTTT
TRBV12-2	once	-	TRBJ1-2	CASRLAGPRGYTF	TGTGCAAGTCGCTTAGCCGGGCCTCGGGGCTACACCTTC
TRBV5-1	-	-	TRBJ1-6	CASSVQGFPNSPLHF	TGCGCCAGCAGCGTACAGGGATTCCCGAATTCACCCCTCCACTTT
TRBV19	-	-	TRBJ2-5	CASSAGRTRSETQYF	TGTGCCAGTAGTGCCGGTAGGACACGATCAGAGACCCAGTACTTC
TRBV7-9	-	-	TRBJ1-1	CASSRTMNTEAFF	TGTGCCAGCAGCAGGACCATGAACACTGAAGCTTTCTTT
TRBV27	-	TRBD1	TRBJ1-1	CASSLGQSNKVAFF	TGTGCCAGCAGTTTGGGACAGTCAAACAAAGTGGCTTTCTTT
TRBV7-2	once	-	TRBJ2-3	CASSQGGGDTQYF	TGTGCCAGCAGCCAGGGAGGGGGGGATACGCAGTATTTT
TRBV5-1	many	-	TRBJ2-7	CASSSLGGAYEQYF	TGCGCCAGCAGCTCTCTGGGTGGAGCCTACGAGCAGTACTTC
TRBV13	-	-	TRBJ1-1	CASSLWPDGTEAFF	TGTGCCAGCAGCTTGTGGCCAGATGGGACTGAAGCTTTCTTT
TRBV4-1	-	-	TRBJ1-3	CASSQVGDGGNTIYF	TGCGCCAGCAGCCAAGTAGGGGACGGTGGAAACACCATATATTTT
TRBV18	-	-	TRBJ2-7	CASSLPLRDEDF	TGTGCCAGCTCACTACCCCTGCGGGACGAAGACTTC
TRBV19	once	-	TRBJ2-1	CASSVGRKNEQFF	TGTGCCAGTAGTGTCGGACGGAAGAATGAGCAGTTCTTC
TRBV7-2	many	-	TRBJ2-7	CASASYRSYEQYF	TGTGCCAGTGCATCGTACCGCTCCTACGAGCAGTACTTC
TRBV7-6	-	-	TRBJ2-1	CASSLLQGYNEQFF	TGTGCCAGCAGCTTACTACAGGGCTACAATGAGCAGTTCTTC
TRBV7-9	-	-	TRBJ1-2	CASSLVRPYGYTF	TGTGCCAGCAGCTTAGTACGCCCCTATGGCTACACCTTC
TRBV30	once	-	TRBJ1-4	CAWSVLANEKLFF	TGTGCCTGGAGTGTACTGGCTAATGAAAAACTGTTTTTT
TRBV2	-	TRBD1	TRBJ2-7	CASSERQGPSYEQYF	TGTGCCAGCAGTGAAAGACAGGGGCCCAGCTACGAGCAGTACTTC
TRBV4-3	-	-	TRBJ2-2	CASSQPGGTGELFF	TGCGCCAGCAGCCAACCTGGAGGAACCGGGGAGCTGTTTTTT
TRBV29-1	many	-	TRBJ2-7	CSVEDRSSYEQYF	TGCAGCGTTGAGGACAGAAGCTCCTACGAGCAGTACTTC
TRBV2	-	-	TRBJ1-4	CASSVSEKLFF	TGTGCCAGCAGTGTCTCGGAAAAACTGTTTTTT
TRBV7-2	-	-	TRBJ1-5	CASSLAGPLGNQPQHF	TGTGCCAGCAGCTTAGCTGGCCCCCTGGGCAATCAGCCCCAGCATTTT
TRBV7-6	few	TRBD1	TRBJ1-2	CASSLGAGGYGYTF	TGTGCCAGCAGCTTAGGTGCAGGGGGCTATGGCTACACCTTC
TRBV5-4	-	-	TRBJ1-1	CASTTASDVGGFGTEAFF	TGTGCCAGCACCACCGCGTCAGATGTGGGGGGTTTCGGGACTGAAGCTTTCTTT
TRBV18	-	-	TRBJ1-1	CASSPPLIMNTEAFF	TGTGCCAGCTCACCACCGCTAATAATGAACACTGAAGCTTTCTTT
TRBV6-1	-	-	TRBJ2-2	CASIEDTGELFF	TGTGCCAGCATTGAGGACACCGGGGAGCTGTTTTTT
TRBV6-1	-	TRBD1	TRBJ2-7	CASSDRDHPYEQYF	TGTGCCAGCAGCGACAGGGATCATCCCTACGAGCAGTACTTC
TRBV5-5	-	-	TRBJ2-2	CASSLVEGYGELFF	TGTGCCAGCAGCTTGGTCGAGGGTTACGGGGAGCTGTTTTTT
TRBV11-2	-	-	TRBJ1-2	CASSLNSQGGHGYTF	TGTGCCAGCAGCTTAAACTCGCAGGGTGGTCATGGCTACACCTTC
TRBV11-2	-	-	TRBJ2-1	CASRPTGSSYNEQFF	TGTGCCAGCAGACCCACAGGGAGCTCCTACAATGAGCAGTTCTTC
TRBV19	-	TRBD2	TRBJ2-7	CASTPRGGPYEQYF	TGTGCCAGTACGCCGCGGGGGGGCCCCTACGAGCAGTACTTC